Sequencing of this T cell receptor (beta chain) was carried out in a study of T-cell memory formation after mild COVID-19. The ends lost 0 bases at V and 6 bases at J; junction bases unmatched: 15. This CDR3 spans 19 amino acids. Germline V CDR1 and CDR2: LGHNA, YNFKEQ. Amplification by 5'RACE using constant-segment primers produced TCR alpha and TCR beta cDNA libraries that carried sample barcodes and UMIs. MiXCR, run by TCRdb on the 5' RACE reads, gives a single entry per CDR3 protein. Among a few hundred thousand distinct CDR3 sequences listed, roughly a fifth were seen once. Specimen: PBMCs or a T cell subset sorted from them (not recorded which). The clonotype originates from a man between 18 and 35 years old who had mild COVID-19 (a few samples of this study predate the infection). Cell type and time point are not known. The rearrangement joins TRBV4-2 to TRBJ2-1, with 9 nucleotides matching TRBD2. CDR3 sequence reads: CASSQERAFVAGGLNEQFF. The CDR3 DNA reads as TGTGCCAGCAGCCAAGAACGGGCGTTTGTGGCGGGGGGGCTCAATGAGCAGTTCTTC.